This T cell receptor (beta chain) is from a study of shared clonotypes between healthy human individuals (dated by TCRdb to the early 2020s). Study-level background: The cohort comprised a couple of women and a few men aged 18 to 49 years. For each donor, CD4 naive and CD4 memory were each given three plates, CD8 naive was given two plates, and CD8 memory was given one plate. Blood TCR repertoires of several healthy adults were deeply sequenced to estimate repertoire size and the extent of clonotype sharing between individuals. To increase sequencing depth and limit assay-specific biases, different laboratories used diverse techniques to prepare libraries and sequence TCR repertoires. Leukapheresis yielded between about 0.8 and 9.5 billion PBMCs per donor.

As encoded in the germline V gene (reference sequence), CDR1 is SSHAT while CDR2 is FNYEAQ. The CDR3 has 15 amino acids, counting the end cysteine and phenylalanine. Here the CDR3 DNA is all that survives: 45 bases in frame from base 1. Points the paper makes about the study in general: Sampling was restricted to blood, and TCR repertoires in tissues likely differ from the TCR repertoires found in blood. Sharing across several donors was observed for approximately 5% of naive CD4, 3% to 3.5% of naive CD8, 2% to 2.5% of memory CD4, and about 0.38% of memory CD8 clonotypes. Because the study included only a small number of donors, the genetic and exposure-history diversity represented was limited. Clonotypes shared by all four sorted-subset donors showed higher generation probabilities than non-shared clonotypes. Even with the large sequencing depth, rarefaction of the sorted-subset datasets indicated that sequencing was incomplete. Pairwise subsampling indicated that sequencing depth was expected to affect the degree of clonotype sharing among donors. Larger estimated clonotype richness was generally found for naive subsets than for memory subsets.

Worth noting for this clone: This clone's antigen is unknown. A junction end diverges from the germline sequence, so it may reflect a read error.

TCR CDR3 regions were amplified from genomic DNA by multiplex PCR using the deep immunoSEQ assay. For each cell subset, the extracted genomic DNA was distributed evenly across all wells of several immunoSEQ 96-well plates, and each plate served as one replicate. For sorted subsets, each replicate PCR was loaded with 200 ng genomic DNA, equivalent to about 33,000 T cell genomes. Purified libraries were measured with a Qubit 3.0 fluorometer, size-checked on a Bioanalyzer 2100, and measured again with the KAPA Library Quantification kit. A separate single-read 150-cycle Illumina NextSeq 550 flow cell was used to sequence each immunoSEQ 96-well plate. In the original analysis: Because the immunoSEQ output included only junctional sequences and no quality scores, the filtering could not be the same as the filtering used for full-length reads. To assign V/J genes and CDR3, sequences were annotated against IMGT germline references using PyIR, a Python wrapper for IgBLAST v1.9. Reads were removed for weak V/J assignments (E-value above 1e-6), missing CDR3, stop codons, out-of-frame junctions, or ambiguous translated residues. V3J clonotypes were defined as sequences sharing an identical inferred V gene, J gene, and CDR3 amino acid sequence. Percentage overlap between repertoires was calculated by dividing the number of shared unique clonotypes by the size of the smaller repertoire. RTK rarefaction, the Chao1 estimator, and Recon v2.1 estimates of unobserved clonotypes were used to assess repertoire richness. Generation probabilities for all TCRbeta clonotypes obtained by the gDNA method from several donors were computed using OLGA. TCRdb re-hosts the immuneACCESS table, in-frame sequences only. Its copies lack some clones; in the studies checked, an unresolved V gene accounts for under half of them, and the cause for the rest is not known. The V and J calls and clone size come from that table; D and trimming were worked out from the DNA. Present in this sample are millions of clones, about 95% of which were seen just once. The top ten constitute 0.85% to 1.3% of the sample.

CD8 naive samples were CD45RO-negative cells positively selected for CCR7, giving a CD45RA+CCR7+ population that excluded TemRA cells. Donors were healthy HIV-negative adults with no recently reported acute infections or vaccinations. Every donor was a Caucasian adult residing in Nashville, Tennessee, USA. Blood was collected by leukapheresis, and PBMCs were isolated by Ficoll-Histopaque density gradient centrifugation and then cryopreserved in liquid nitrogen vapor phase. Analytical flow cytometry was used to check the purity and quantity of each magnetically sorted T cell population. Genomic DNA was isolated from every sorted fraction and measured by UV absorbance on a Nanodrop 2000c.

The specimen was naive CD8+ T cells sorted from blood. The cell subset or site label, read with the paper, signifies: CD45RA+CCR7+. This sequence was found in a man between 18 and 29 years old in good health. The chain uses TRBV7-7 and TRBJ2-5; the D gene remains uncertain. Read as DNA, the sequence is TGTGCTAGCAGCTTAACGCGGTCCCCTATCGAGACCCAGTACTTC. It codes for CASSLTRSPIETQYF. The full variable domain, completed from the reference TRBV7-7 and TRBJ2-5 proteins outside the CDR3, reads GAGVSQSPRYKVTKRGQDVTLRCDPISSHATLYWYQQALGQGPEFLTYFNYEAQPDKSGLPSDRFSAERPEGSISTLTIQRTEQRDSAMYRCASSLTRSPIETQYFGPGTRLLVL.